This paragraph reports one TCR beta chain. Its antigen is unknown. The CDR3 runs to 18 residues. Germline CDR1 reads LGHNA; CDR2 reads YSLEER. Germline trimming cut 4 bases from V and 1 base from J; bases unmatched to any gene: 15. Treatment reported: oral pan-JAK inhibitor, 5-10 mg twice daily. Following RNA extraction, reverse transcription yielded cDNA that acted as the sequencing template. Clones were read by immunoSEQ multiplex PCR, and TCRdb kept only the in-frame ones, dropping some. Among 250,000 to 350,000 clones listed, 60% were seen once. The data derive from a study of CD8+ T cells in alopecia areata. Study-wide points: For lesional scalp, especially alopecia totalis/universalis, clonality was higher than in normal scalp.

The TCR was taken from a human donor with alopecia areata. The chain has TRBV4-3 and TRBJ2-5, with 7 bases matching TRBD1. Source: CD4+ T cells sorted from blood, taken around week 54, from a patient treated with tofacitinib. The CDR3 loop is CASSLRKFRDSRQETQYF. In DNA, the CDR3 is TGCGCCAGCAGCCTTCGTAAATTTCGGGACAGCCGCCAAGAGACCCAGTACTTC.